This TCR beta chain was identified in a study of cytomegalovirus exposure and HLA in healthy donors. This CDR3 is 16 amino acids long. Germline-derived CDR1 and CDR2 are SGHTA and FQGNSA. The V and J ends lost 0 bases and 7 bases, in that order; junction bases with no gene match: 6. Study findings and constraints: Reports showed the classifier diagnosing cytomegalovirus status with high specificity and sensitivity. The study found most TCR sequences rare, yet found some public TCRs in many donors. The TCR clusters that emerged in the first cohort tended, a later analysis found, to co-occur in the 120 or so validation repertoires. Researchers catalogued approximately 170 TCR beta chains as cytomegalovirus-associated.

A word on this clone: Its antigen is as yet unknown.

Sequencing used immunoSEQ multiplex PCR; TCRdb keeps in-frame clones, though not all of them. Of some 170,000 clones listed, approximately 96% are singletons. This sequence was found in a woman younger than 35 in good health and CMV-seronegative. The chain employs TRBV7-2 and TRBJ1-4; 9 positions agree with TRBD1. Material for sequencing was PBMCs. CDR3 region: CASSLARTGGLEKLFF. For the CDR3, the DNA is TGTGCCAGCAGCTTAGCGCGTACAGGGGGCCTTGAAAAACTGTTTTTT.